This T cell receptor (beta chain) derives from a study of T cell repertoires in cytomegalovirus infection. Study at large: Indicated by public TCR beta signatures were CMV infection and matching HLA type. Study results and limitations: Totalled public TCR beta family frequency picked out people who carried CMV plus the relevant HLA. Predominance within the ex vivo response was attributable to HLA-C-restricted CMV-specific TCR beta clonotypes.

This clonotype was seen many times. Its antigen remains unidentified. The CDR3 covers 17 residues. V lost 3 bases to trimming and J lost 2 bases, with 16 bases between them. The V gene's germline CDR1 is SEHNR and CDR2 FQNEAQ (reference sequence). TCRdb called the reads again in MiXCR, with one record for every CDR3 protein. Among approximately 500,000 distinct CDR3 sequences listed, about 30% were seen once. The sequence derives from a human donor in good health (CMV status not recorded). Some clones in this sample may be carry-over from other donors' samples. The source material was PBMCs. This chain joins TRBV7-9 and TRBJ2-2, with D hard to call. CDR3 sequence: CASSFGRGQLNTGELFF. The CDR3, as DNA: TGTGCCAGCAGCTTCGGCCGTGGGCAGTTAAACACCGGGGAGCTGTTTTTT.